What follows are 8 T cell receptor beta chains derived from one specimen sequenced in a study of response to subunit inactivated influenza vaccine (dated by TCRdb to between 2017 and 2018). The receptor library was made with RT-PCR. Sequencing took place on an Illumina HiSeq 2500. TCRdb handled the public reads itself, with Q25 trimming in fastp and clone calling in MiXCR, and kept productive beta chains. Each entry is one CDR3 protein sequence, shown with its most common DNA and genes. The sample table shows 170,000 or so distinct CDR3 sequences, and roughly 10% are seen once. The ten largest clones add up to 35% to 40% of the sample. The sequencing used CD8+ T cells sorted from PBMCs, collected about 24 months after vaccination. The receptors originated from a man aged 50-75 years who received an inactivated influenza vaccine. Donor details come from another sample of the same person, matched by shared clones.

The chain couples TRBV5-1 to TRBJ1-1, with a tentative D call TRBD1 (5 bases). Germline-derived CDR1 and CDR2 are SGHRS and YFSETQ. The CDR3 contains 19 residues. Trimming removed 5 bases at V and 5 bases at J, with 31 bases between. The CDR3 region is CASRLRPTRAGMGETEAFF. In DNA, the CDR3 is TGCGCCAGCAGGTTGCGACCTACGAGGGCAGGGATGGGGGAGACTGAAGCTTTCTTT.

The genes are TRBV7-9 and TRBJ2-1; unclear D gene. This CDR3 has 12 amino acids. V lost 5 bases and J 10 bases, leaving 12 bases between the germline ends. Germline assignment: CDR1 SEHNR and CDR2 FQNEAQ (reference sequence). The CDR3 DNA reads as TGTGCCAGCAGCGCCAGGTATAACGAGCAGTTCTTC. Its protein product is CASSARYNEQFF.

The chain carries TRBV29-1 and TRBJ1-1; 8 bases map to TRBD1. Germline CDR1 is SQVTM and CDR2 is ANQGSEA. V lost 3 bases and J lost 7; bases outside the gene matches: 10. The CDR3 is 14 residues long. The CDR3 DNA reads TGCAGCGTTGACGACTCCGACAGGGGCGGTGAAGCTTTCTTT. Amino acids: CSVDDSDRGGEAFF.

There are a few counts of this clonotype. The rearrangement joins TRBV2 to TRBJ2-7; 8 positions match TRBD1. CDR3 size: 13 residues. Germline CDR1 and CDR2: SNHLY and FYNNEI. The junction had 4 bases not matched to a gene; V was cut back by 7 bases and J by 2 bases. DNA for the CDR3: TGTGCCAGCATCAGGACAGGGACCTACGAGCAGTACTTC. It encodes CASIRTGTYEQYF.

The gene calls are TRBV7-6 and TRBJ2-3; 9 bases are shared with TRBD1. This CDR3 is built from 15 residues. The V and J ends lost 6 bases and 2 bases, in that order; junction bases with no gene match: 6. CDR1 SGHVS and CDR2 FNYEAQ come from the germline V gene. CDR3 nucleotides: TGTGCCAGCAGTGAACAGGGGGCGAACACAGATACGCAGTATTTT. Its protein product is CASSEQGANTDTQYF.

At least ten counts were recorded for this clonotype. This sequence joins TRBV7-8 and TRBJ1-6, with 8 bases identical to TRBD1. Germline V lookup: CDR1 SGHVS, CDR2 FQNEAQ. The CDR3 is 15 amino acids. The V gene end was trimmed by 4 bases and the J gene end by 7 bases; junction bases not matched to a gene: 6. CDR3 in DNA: TGTGCCAGCAGCTCCAGACAGGGGCCGAATTCACCCCTCCACTTT. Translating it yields CASSSRQGPNSPLHF.

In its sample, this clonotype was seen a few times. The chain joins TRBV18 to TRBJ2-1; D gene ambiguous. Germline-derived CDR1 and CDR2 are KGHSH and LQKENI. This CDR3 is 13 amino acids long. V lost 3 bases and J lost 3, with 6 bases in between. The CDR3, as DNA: TGTGCCAGCTCACCGGCGGTCTACAATGAGCAGTTCTTC. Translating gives CASSPAVYNEQFF.

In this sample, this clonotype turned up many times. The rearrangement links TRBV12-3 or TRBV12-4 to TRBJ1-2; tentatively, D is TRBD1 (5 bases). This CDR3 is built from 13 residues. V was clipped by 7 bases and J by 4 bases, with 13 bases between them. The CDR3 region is CASTQGSFYGYTF. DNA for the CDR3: TGTGCCAGCACCCAGGGCTCCTTCTATGGCTACACCTTC.